The clone carrying this T cell receptor (beta chain) is identified as medium-sized (0.01 to 0.1%) from frequency. Its antigen remains unknown. TRB cDNA libraries were made by UMI-labeled 5' RACE. TCRdb reprocessed the 5' RACE reads and keeps a single row for each CDR3 protein, giving no DNA. Its table lists about 5,500 distinct CDR3 sequences. With more than 250,000 cells each, the CD8+ T cell subsets were individually sorted in triplicate. The length of the CDR3 is 16 residues. CDR1 is PRHDT, CDR2 FYEKMQ, per germline (reference sequence). The data stem from a study of CXCR3-negative and CXCR3-positive naive CD8 T cells. In the study overall: Sequencing yielded 120 million to 150 million TRB reads, roughly 1.5 +/- 0.3 million per library. Whole-study results and caveats: Each naive subset displayed comparably high diversity, whereas memory CD8+ cells displayed much lower diversity. Memory cells showed distinct TRBV-TRBJ patterns, while the two naive subsets matched. CXCR3-positive naive cells carried more hydrophobic TRB CDR3s than CXCR3-negative naive cells did.

This TCR came from a human donor in good health. Some clones in this sample may be carry-over from other donors' samples. The chain combines TRBV13 with TRBJ1-1; TCRdb proposes TRBD1, but this gene call is untestable without DNA. Sequencing was done on a sample of naive CXCR3+ CD8+ T cells from blood. Subset: CD45RO-CCR7+CD27+CD95- naive CD8+ T cells expressing CXCR3 (TNR3+). The CDR3 sequence: CASSLGRTGGRAEAFF.